This T cell receptor (beta chain) was identified during a study of T cells in Graves' hyperthyroidism and ophthalmopathy. Overall study findings and caveats: Most clonotypes that expanded in the thyroid above 0.001 also showed up in blood.

This clonotype was observed at least ten times. As yet, its antigen is unknown. The CDR3 contains 13 residues. From germline, CDR1 is SGHAT and CDR2 FQNNGV. The ends were cut back, 2 bases at V and 5 bases at J, with 9 bases in the middle. Together with thyroid ultrasound, orbital computed tomography, serum thyroxine and TRAb, clinical symptoms were used for diagnoses. Fresh peripheral blood, under 13 ml, yielded the PBMCs. Regions amplified from RNA transcripts were the TCR beta CDR3 regions. Primed by the HTBI set, a first-round RT-PCR was run on the TCR CDR3. TCRdb re-called the multiplex PCR reads with MiXCR, one entry per CDR3 protein. The sample has 700,000 or so distinct CDR3 sequences; roughly 15% are singletons.

The TCR sequence derives from a woman in her fifties or sixties with Graves' ophthalmopathy. Material for sequencing was blood. The V call is TRBV11-2, the J call TRBJ2-5; D uncertain. CDR3 sequence reads: CASSLWAVETQYF. In nucleotides, the CDR3 is TGTGCCAGCAGCTTATGGGCTGTTGAGACCCAGTACTTC.